This T cell receptor beta chain was obtained from a study of T cells in tuberculosis. Whole-study results and caveats: Smaller alpha distances in active tuberculosis partly reflected shorter CDR3-alpha lengths.

The V segment lost 5 bases and the J segment 0 bases; nucleotides outside the gene matches: 1. CDR1 KGHSH and CDR2 LQKENI come from the germline V gene. This CDR3 has 14 residues. Adolescents were screened for latent TB by skin test and IGRA. The sample holds one count of this clone. The antigen remains undetermined. TCRdb keeps only in-frame clones here, not all; method: immunoSEQ multiplex PCR. This sample carries some 41,000 clones, 94% of them seen once, and the ten largest clones take about 1.8%. The gene calls are TRBV18 and TRBJ1-1; 9 positions match TRBD1. Sequenced sample: PBMCs. This clonotype was sampled from a donor between 10 and 35 years old with latent tuberculosis or without tuberculosis infection. Some clones in this sample may be carry-over from other donors' samples. The CDR3 DNA sequence: TGTGCCAGCTCAGGGACAGGGATGAACACTGAAGCTTTCTTT. This codes for CASSGTGMNTEAFF.